The 17 T cell receptor beta chains below all came from one sample that was sequenced in a study of blood T cell repertoires in COVID-19. TCRdb's copy holds only in-frame clones and misses some; the assay was immunoSEQ multiplex PCR. The sample holds fewer than 500,000 clones, roughly 90% seen once. Sequencing input: peripheral blood. All receptors come from a woman younger than 45 with active or convalescent COVID-19.

The chain combines TRBV12-5 with TRBJ1-1; D gene ambiguous. V dropped 4 bases and J dropped 2 bases, with 11 bases sitting between them. In germline, CDR1 is LGHNT, CDR2 FRNRAP. The CDR3 has 14 amino acids. The chain's CDR3 is CASGSPAANTEAFF. CDR3 in DNA: TGTGCTAGTGGTTCCCCGGCGGCAAACACTGAAGCTTTCTTT.

J is TRBJ1-3 and V is TRBV19, with D tentatively TRBD1 (5 bases). Germline V gene sequence: CDR1 LNHDA, CDR2 SQIVND (reference sequence). The CDR3 is 15 amino acids. Trimming left V 9 bases short and J 4 bases short, with 19 bases between. CDR3 in DNA: TGTGCCAGCACAAGACCCGGGACTAACGGAAACACCATATATTTT. Translated: CASTRPGTNGNTIYF.

In its sample, this clone was seen once. The chain links TRBV5-6 to TRBJ2-3; tentatively, D is TRBD2 (6 bases). There are 15 residues in the CDR3. Germline CDR1 and CDR2: SGHDT and YYEEEE. V was shortened by 4 bases and J by 6 bases, with 18 bases between the two germline ends. The CDR3 sequence: CASSLPGAPLDTQYF. The CDR3 region has the DNA TGTGCCAGCAGCCTACCGGGAGCCCCCCTGGATACGCAGTATTTT.

The CDR3, as DNA: TGTGCCAGCAGCGTATATTGGAACACTGAAGCTTTCTTT. It encodes CASSVYWNTEAFF. The J gene is TRBJ1-1, the V gene TRBV9; no definite D call. The germline gives CDR1 SGDLS, CDR2 YYNGEE. Trimming removed 1 base at V and 1 base at J, with 5 bases between. This CDR3 is 13 amino acids long.

This chain connects TRBV27 to TRBJ2-7, with D maybe TRBD1 (6 bases). The CDR3 sequence is 15 residues long. Germline-derived CDR1 and CDR2 are MNHEY and SMNVEV (reference sequence). The ends were cut back, 3 bases at V and 0 bases at J, with 12 bases in the middle. The CDR3 DNA follows: TGTGCCAGCAGTTTCAACAGGGCCAACTCCTACGAGCAGTACTTC. Translation: CASSFNRANSYEQYF.

As concerns this clone: The junction departs from germline at one end; a sequencing error may be responsible. The chain uses TRBV4-1 and TRBJ2-7, with D maybe TRBD2 (6 bases). The CDR3 runs 15 residues. Germline V lookup: CDR1 MGHRA, CDR2 YSYEKL. This CDR3 reads CASSQEFRDSHEQYF. The CDR3 DNA sequence: TGCGCCAGCAGCCAAGAGTTCCGGGACTCCCACGAGCAGTACTTC.

V and J are TRBV7-9 and TRBJ2-2; 11 bases agree with TRBD2. The CDR3 totals 18 residues. J lost 6 bases, V lost 3 bases, and 12 bases had no gene match. Germline V gene lookup returns CDR1 SEHNR and CDR2 FQNEAQ (reference sequence). The DNA for the CDR3 is TGTGCCAGCAGCTTTTTTCGGACTAGCGGGTATATTGCCGGGGAGCTGTTTTTT. Translating gives CASSFFRTSGYIAGELFF.

This sequence joins TRBV29-1 and TRBJ2-1, with 8 bases that match TRBD2. The CDR3 runs to 13 residues. V shed 6 bases and J 8 bases; nucleotides not matched to a gene: 9. Germline CDR1 and CDR2: SQVTM and ANQGSEA. For the CDR3, the DNA is TGCAGCGTCCAAGCGGGAGTGGGGGATGAGCAGTTCTTC. It encodes CSVQAGVGDEQFF.

The J gene is TRBJ2-7, the V gene TRBV29-1; 7 bases agree with TRBD2. The V gene's germline CDR1 is SQVTM and CDR2 ANQGSEA. This CDR3 is built from 13 residues. The J segment lost 0 bases and the V segment lost 7 bases, leaving 6 bases of the junction unmatched. CDR3 DNA: TGCAGCGCACTAGCGCCGAGCTCCTACGAGCAGTACTTC. This translates into CSALAPSSYEQYF.

This clone was observed once. The V call is TRBV29-1, the J call TRBJ1-3, with 9 bases fitting TRBD1. V was pared by 1 base and J by 0 bases, with 4 bases of the junction left unmatched. This CDR3 is 16 amino acids long. Germline lookup yields CDR1 SQVTM and CDR2 ANQGSEA. In nucleotides, the CDR3 is TGCAGCGTTGAAGCCGGGACAGGGCACTCTGGAAACACCATATATTTT. It is translated as CSVEAGTGHSGNTIYF.

The chain joins TRBV3-1 (or the pseudogene TRBV3-2) to TRBJ1-2; D is possibly TRBD1 (5 bases). The germline V gene has CDR1 LGHDT and CDR2 YNNKEL (reference sequence). This CDR3 has 14 residues. Trimming cost V 0 bases and J 7 bases, with 12 bases left between them. The CDR3: CASSQDQGRGGYTF. As DNA, the CDR3 is TGTGCCAGCAGCCAAGATCAGGGTCGAGGTGGCTACACCTTC.

The CDR3 sequence is CSVVGTGDGGGYTF. The CDR3 nucleotides are TGCAGCGTCGTCGGAACAGGGGATGGGGGAGGCTACACCTTC. V and J are TRBV29-1 and TRBJ1-2, with TRBD1 matching 7 bases. Germline values: CDR1 SQVTM, CDR2 ANQGSEA. J was trimmed by 8 bases and V by 6 bases; bases with no gene match: 15. The CDR3 is 14 amino acids.

A single count supports this clone. The chain is built from TRBV10-1 and TRBJ1-1; TRBD1 agrees at 9 bases. CDR1 is WNHNN and CDR2 is SYGVQD in the germline V gene (reference sequence). V lost 3 bases to trimming and J lost 14 bases; unmatched junction nucleotides: 16. This CDR3 has 15 amino acids. CDR3 sequence: CASSEHSGTGSKVFF. In nucleotides, the CDR3 is TGCGCCAGCAGTGAACATTCCGGGACAGGGTCGAAAGTATTCTTT.

The V call is TRBV7-2, the J call TRBJ1-1; no firm D call. Germline lookup yields CDR1 SGHTA and CDR2 FQGNSA. V lost 5 bases and J lost 0, with 7 bases in between. This CDR3 is 13 amino acids long. CDR3 coding DNA: TGTGCCAGCAGCATCTCGGTGAACACTGAAGCTTTCTTT. Protein sequence: CASSISVNTEAFF.

The gene calls are TRBV7-9 and TRBJ1-5; TRBD1 agrees at 7 bases. The CDR3 is 16 amino acids. Trimming at V came to 5 bases and at J to 5 bases, leaving 12 bases not matched to a gene. CDR1 SEHNR and CDR2 FQNEAQ come from the germline V gene (reference sequence). DNA of the CDR3: TGTGCCAGCAGCCTTTCTCTGGGACAGCACTATCAGCCCCAGCATTTT. This gives the protein CASSLSLGQHYQPQHF. Based on the CDR3 plus reference TRBV7-9 and TRBJ1-5, the full variable domain is DTGVSQNPRHKITKRGQNVTFRCDPISEHNRLYWYRQTLGQGPEFLTYFQNEAQLEKSRLLSDRFSAERPKGSFSTLEIQRTEQGDSAMYLCASSLSLGQHYQPQHFGDGTRLSIL.

This clone was seen once. CDR3 loop: CASSTRQGLYEQYF. For the CDR3, the DNA is TGTGCCAGCAGTACCCGACAGGGGCTCTACGAGCAGTACTTC. This sequence joins TRBV27 and TRBJ2-7; 8 bases map to TRBD1. Germline V gene lookup returns CDR1 MNHEY and CDR2 SMNVEV (reference sequence). V shed 5 bases, J shed 3 bases, and the junction held 6 bases outside the gene matches. The CDR3 contains 14 residues.

This chain joins TRBV11-2 and TRBJ2-1; 9 bases are shared with TRBD2. V was pared by 3 bases and J by 9 bases, with 12 bases of the junction left unmatched. Germline values: CDR1 SGHAT, CDR2 FQNNGV. The CDR3 consists of 16 residues. The CDR3 bases are TGTGCCAGCAGCTTCCCCCTGGCGGGGGGGCTGGGTGAGCAGTTCTTC. As protein: CASSFPLAGGLGEQFF.